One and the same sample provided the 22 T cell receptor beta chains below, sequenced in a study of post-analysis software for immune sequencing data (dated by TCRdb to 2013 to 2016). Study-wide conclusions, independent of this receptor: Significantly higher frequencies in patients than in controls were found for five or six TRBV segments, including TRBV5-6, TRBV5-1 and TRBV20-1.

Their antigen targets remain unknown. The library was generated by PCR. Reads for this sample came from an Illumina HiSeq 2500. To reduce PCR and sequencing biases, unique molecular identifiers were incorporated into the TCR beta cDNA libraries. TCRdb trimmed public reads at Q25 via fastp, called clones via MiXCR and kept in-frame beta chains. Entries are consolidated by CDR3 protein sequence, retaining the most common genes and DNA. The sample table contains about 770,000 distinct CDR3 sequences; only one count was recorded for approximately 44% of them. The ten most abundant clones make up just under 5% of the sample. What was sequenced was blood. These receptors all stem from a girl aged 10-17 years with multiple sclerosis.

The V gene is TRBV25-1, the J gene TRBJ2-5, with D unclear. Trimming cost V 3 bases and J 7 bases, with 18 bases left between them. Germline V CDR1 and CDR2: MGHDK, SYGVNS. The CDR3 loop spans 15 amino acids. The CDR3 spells CASSDPAGALTTQYF. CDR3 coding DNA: TGTGCCAGCAGTGATCCCGCCGGAGCTTTAACGACCCAGTACTTC.

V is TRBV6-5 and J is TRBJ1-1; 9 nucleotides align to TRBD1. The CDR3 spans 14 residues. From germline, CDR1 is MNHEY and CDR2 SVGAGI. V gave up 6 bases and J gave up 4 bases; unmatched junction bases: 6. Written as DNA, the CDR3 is TGTGCCAGCAGAACAGGGGGCGCAGCCACTGAAGCTTTCTTT. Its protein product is CASRTGGAATEAFF.

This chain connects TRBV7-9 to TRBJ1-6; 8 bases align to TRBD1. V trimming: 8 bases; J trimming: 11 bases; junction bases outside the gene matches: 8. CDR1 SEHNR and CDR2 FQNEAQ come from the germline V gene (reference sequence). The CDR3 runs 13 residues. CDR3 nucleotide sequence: TGTGCCAGCGCGGACAGGGACTTAACACCCCTCCACTTT. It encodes CASADRDLTPLHF.

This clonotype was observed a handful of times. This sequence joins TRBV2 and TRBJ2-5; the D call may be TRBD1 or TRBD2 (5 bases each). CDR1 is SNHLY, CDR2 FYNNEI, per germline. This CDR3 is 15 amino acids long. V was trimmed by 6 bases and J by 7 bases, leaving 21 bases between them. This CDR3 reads CASRQTAPREGTQYF. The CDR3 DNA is TGTGCCAGCAGACAGACAGCTCCAAGAGAGGGGACCCAGTACTTC.

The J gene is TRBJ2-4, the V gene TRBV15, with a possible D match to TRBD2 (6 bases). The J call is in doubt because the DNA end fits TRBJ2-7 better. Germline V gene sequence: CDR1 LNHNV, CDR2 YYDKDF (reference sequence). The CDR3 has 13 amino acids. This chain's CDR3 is CATSPRRGNEQYF. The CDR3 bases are TGTGCCACCAGCCCGAGACGGGGGAACGAGCAGTACTTC.

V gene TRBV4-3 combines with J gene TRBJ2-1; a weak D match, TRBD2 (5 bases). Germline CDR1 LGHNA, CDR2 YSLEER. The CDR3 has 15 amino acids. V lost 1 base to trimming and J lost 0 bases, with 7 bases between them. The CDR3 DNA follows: TGCGCCAGCAGCCAAGCGGGGAGCTCCTACAATGAGCAGTTCTTC. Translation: CASSQAGSSYNEQFF.

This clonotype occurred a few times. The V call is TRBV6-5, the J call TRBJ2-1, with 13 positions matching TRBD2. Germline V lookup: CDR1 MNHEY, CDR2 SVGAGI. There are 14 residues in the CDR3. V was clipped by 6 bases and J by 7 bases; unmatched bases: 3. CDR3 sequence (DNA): TGTGCCAGCAGAGGGACTAGCGGGGATAATGAGCAGTTCTTC. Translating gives CASRGTSGDNEQFF.

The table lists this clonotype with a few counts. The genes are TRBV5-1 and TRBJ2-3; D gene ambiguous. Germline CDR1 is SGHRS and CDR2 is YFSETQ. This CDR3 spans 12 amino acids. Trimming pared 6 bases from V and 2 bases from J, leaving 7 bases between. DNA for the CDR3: TGCGCCAGCAAGATAGACACAGATACGCAGTATTTT. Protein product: CASKIDTDTQYF.

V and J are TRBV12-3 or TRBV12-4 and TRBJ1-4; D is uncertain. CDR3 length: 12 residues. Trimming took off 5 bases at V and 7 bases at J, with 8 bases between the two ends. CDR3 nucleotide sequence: TGTGCCAGCAGTACCACGGGTGAAAAACTGTTTTTT. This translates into CASSTTGEKLFF.

The CDR3 protein is CATSTDSRSTDTQYF. The CDR3 DNA reads TGTGCCACCAGCACAGACAGCCGCAGCACAGATACGCAGTATTTT. The chain is built from TRBV15 and TRBJ2-3; the D gene is possibly TRBD1 (5 bases). The germline V gene encodes CDR1 LNHNV and CDR2 YYDKDF (reference sequence). The V gene lost 4 bases and the J gene lost 0 bases, with 11 bases spanning the gap. The CDR3 is 15 amino acids.

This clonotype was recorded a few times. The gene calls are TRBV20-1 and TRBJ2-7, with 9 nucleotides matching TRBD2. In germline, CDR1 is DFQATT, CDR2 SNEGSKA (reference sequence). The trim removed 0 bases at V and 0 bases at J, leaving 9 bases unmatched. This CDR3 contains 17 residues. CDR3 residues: CSARDFGVSGSSYEQYF. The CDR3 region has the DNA TGCAGTGCTAGAGATTTTGGGGTTAGCGGGAGCTCCTACGAGCAGTACTTC.

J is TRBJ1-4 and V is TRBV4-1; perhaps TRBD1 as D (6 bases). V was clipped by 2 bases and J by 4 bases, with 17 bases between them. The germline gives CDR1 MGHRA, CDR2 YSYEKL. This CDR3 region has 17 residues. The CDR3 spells CASSQPSAGTSNEKLFF. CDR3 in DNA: TGCGCCAGCAGCCAACCTTCCGCCGGGACAAGTAATGAAAAACTGTTTTTT.

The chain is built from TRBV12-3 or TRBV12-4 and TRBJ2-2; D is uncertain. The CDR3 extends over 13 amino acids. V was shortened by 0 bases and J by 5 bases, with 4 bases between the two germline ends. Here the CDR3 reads CASSLADTGELFF. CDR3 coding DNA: TGTGCCAGCAGTTTAGCGGATACCGGGGAGCTGTTTTTT.

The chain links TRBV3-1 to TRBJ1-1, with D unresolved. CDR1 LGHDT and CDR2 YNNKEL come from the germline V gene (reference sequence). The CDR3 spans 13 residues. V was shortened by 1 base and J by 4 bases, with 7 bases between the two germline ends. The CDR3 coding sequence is TGTGCCAGCAGCCAAGGACCGACCACTGAAGCTTTCTTT. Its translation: CASSQGPTTEAFF.

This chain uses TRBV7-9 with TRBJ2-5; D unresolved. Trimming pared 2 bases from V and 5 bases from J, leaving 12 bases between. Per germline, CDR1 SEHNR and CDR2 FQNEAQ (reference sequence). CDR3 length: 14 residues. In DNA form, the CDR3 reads TGTGCCAGCAGCTTAAGTCCTCGGCAGGAGACCCAGTACTTC. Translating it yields CASSLSPRQETQYF.

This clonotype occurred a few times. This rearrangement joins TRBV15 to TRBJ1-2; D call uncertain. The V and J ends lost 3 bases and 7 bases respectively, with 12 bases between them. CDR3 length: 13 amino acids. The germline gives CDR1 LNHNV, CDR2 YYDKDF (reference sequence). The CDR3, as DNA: TGTGCCACCAGCAGGCTTCCATTTGTTGGCTACACCTTC. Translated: CATSRLPFVGYTF.

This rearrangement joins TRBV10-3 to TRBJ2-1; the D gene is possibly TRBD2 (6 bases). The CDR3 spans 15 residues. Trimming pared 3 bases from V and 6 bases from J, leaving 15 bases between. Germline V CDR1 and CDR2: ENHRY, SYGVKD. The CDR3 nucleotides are TGTGCCATCAGTGAAGGGCGACGGGAGATCAATGAGCAGTTCTTC. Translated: CAISEGRREINEQFF.

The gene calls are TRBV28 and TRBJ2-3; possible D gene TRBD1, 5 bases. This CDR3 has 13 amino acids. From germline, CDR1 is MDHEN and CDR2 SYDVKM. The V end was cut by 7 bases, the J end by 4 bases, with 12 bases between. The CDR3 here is CASTQGSPDTQYF. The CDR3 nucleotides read TGTGCCAGCACGCAGGGAAGCCCAGATACGCAGTATTTT.

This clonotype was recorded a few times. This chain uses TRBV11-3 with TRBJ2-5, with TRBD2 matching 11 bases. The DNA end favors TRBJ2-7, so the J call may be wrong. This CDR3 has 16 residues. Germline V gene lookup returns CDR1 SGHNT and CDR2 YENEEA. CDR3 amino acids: CASSFPPSGRTYEQYF. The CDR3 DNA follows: TGTGCCAGCAGCTTTCCTCCTAGCGGGAGGACTTACGAGCAGTACTTC.

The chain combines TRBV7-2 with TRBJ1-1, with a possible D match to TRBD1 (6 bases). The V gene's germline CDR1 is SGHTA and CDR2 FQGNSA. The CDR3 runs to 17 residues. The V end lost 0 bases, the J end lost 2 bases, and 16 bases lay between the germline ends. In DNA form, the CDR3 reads TGTGCCAGCAGCTTAGCCCAAGCCCAGACAGGTAACACTGAAGCTTTCTTT. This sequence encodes CASSLAQAQTGNTEAFF.

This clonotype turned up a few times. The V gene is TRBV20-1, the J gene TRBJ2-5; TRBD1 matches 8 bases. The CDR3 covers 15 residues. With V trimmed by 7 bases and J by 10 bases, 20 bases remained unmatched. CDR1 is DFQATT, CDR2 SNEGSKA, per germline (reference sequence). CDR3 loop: CSVTLSGTGPGSQYF. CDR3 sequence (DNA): TGCAGTGTTACGCTGTCCGGGACAGGCCCTGGGAGCCAGTACTTC.

The CDR3 here is CASSDGITEAFF. CDR3 DNA: TGTGCCAGCAGTGATGGGATCACTGAAGCTTTCTTT. This chain joins TRBV6-1 and TRBJ1-1; no clear D. This CDR3 has 12 residues. Germline loops: CDR1 MNHNS, CDR2 SASEGT. With 3 bases removed from V and 4 bases from J, the gap between germline ends came to 6 bases.